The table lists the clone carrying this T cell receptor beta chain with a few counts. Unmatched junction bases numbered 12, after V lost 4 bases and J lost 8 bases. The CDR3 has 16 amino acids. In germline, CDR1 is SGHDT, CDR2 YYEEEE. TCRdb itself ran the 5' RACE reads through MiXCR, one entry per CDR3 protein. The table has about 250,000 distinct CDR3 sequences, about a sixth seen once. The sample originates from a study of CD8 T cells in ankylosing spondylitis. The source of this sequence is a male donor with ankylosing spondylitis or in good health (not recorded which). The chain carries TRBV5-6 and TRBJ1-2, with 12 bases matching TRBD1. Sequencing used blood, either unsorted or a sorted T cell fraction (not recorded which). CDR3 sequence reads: CASSVHPGQGARGYTF. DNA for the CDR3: TGTGCCAGCAGCGTCCATCCGGGACAGGGGGCGCGGGGCTACACCTTC.